The clone carrying this T cell receptor (beta chain) occurred a few times. The antigen is not known. These data come from a study of T cell repertoires in cytomegalovirus infection. On the study more broadly: Newly reported HLA-C-restricted and thoroughly characterized HLA-B-restricted CMV epitopes were employed. Evidence of both CMV infection and a matching HLA type came from public TCR beta signatures.

TCRdb fed the reads into MiXCR, producing one record per CDR3 protein. The sample has 450,000 to 600,000 distinct CDR3 sequences, approximately 46% seen once. General study points: Cumulated frequencies of public TCR beta families served to identify carriers of CMV plus the relevant HLA. HLA-C-restricted CMV-specific TCR beta clonotypes prevailed in the ex vivo response.

Deletions cut 5 bases from V and 9 bases from J, with 17 bases between. Germline-derived CDR1 and CDR2 are SGHVS and FQNEAQ. This CDR3 has 14 residues. This clonotype was obtained from a human donor in good health (CMV status not recorded). Some clones in this sample may be carry-over from other donors' samples. The material was cultured PBMCs, obtained from culture after CMV antigen stimulation. The chain links TRBV7-8 to TRBJ1-5; D gene unclear. This CDR3 reads CASSLADRRGPQHF. The CDR3 nucleotides are TGTGCCAGCAGCCTCGCGGACCGGCGGGGGCCCCAGCATTTT.